This entry is about one T cell receptor (beta chain). Germline V gene data show CDR1 as SGHAT and CDR2 as FQNNGV. Trimming removed 3 bases at V and 4 bases at J, with 16 bases between. CDR3 length: 17 amino acids. As originally analysed: Estimation of nucleated cell counts was performed using reference gene primer amplification. Some clones are missing from TCRdb's copy, which holds only in-frame ones; the method was immunoSEQ multiplex PCR. V and J calls and clone size come straight from that table; D and trimming were deduced from the DNA. The table lists 310,000 or so clones, about 82% of them singletons. The data originate from a study of blood T cell repertoires in COVID-19.

Sequenced: peripheral blood. The V gene is TRBV11-2, the J gene TRBJ2-6, with a weak D call TRBD1 (6 bases). This clonotype was obtained from a woman aged 50 to 60 with acute or convalescent COVID-19. The CDR3 nucleotides read TGTGCCAGCAGCTTTTCTACAGGGTTTGGGGGGGCCAACGTCCTGACTTTC. Residues: CASSFSTGFGGANVLTF.